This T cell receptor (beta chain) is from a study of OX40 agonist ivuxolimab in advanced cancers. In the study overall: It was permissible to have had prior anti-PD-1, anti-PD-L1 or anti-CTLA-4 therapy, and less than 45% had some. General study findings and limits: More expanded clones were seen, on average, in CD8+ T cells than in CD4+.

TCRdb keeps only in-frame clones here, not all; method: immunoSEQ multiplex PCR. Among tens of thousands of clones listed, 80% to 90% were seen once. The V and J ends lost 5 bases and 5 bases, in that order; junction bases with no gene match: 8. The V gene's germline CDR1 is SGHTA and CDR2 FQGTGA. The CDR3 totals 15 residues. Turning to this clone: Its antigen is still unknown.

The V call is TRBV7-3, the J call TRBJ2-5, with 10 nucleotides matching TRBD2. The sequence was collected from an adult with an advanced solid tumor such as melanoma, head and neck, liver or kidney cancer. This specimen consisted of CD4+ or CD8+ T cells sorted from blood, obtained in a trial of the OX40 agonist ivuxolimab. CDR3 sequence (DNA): TGTGCCAGCAGCCCCCAAGCGGGGGGGTGGGAGACCCAGTACTTC. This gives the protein CASSPQAGGWETQYF.